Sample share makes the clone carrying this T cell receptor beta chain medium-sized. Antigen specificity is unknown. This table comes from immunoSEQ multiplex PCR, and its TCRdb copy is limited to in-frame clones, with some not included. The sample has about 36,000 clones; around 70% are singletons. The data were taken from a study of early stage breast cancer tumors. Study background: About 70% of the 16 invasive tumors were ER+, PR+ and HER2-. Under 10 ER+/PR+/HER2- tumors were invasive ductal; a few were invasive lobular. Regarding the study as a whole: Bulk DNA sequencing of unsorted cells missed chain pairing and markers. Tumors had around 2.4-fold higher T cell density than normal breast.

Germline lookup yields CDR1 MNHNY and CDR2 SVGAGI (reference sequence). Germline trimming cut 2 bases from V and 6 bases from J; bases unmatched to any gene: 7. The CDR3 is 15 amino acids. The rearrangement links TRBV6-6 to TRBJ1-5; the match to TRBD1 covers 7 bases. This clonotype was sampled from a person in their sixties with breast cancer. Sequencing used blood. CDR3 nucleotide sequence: TGTGCCAGCAGTTACGGTCAGGGGGTAGGTCAGCCCCAGCATTTT. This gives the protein CASSYGQGVGQPQHF.